The 20 T cell receptor beta chains reported below all come from one sample, sequenced in a study of identical twins. TCRdb used MiXCR to reprocess the 5' RACE reads, holding one entry per CDR3 protein. Found here are some 730,000 distinct CDR3 sequences, around a sixth of them singletons; the top ten hold under 15%. The same sample was also studied in work on T cells expressing NK-cell markers.

Sample: PBMCs. Receptor source: a woman aged 18-35 years in good health.

The sample holds many counts of this clonotype. The chain carries TRBV7-3 and TRBJ2-1; D not resolved. The germline V gene encodes CDR1 SGHTA and CDR2 FQGTGA. The CDR3 is 16 amino acids. Between the trimmed V and J ends, which lost 1 base and 6 bases, there was a span of 16 bases. CDR3 region: CASSLNRGGSSNEQFF. The CDR3 coding sequence is TGTGCCAGCAGCTTAAACAGAGGTGGCTCCAGCAATGAGCAGTTCTTC. Drawing the rest from reference TRBV7-3 and TRBJ2-1, the complete variable domain is GAGVSQTPSNKVTEKGKYVELRCDPISGHTALYWYRQSLGQGPEFLIYFQGTGAADDSGLPNDRFFAVRPEGSVSTLKIQRTERGDSAVYLCASSLNRGGSSNEQFFGPGTRLTVL.

This clonotype was recorded a few times. This rearrangement joins TRBV7-2 to TRBJ2-7; maybe TRBD2 (6 bases). Looked up from germline, CDR1 is SGHTA and CDR2 is FQGNSA. This CDR3 comprises 15 residues. Trimming took 1 base from V and 2 from J, leaving 12 bases between them. DNA for the CDR3: TGTGCCAGCAGCTTAGAAGTTAGCGGTCCCTACGAGCAGTACTTC. Its protein product is CASSLEVSGPYEQYF.

This clonotype was counted only a few times. The chain joins TRBV7-9 to TRBJ2-7, with D possibly called TRBD1 or TRBD2 (5 bases each). CDR1 is SEHNR and CDR2 is FQNEAQ in the germline V gene (reference sequence). V was trimmed by 4 bases and J by 2 bases, leaving 9 bases between them. This CDR3 has 13 residues. The CDR3 region is CASSSRGAYEQYF. DNA of the CDR3: TGTGCCAGCAGCTCGCGAGGGGCCTACGAGCAGTACTTC.

The genes are TRBV20-1 and TRBJ2-4, with D perhaps assigned TRBD1 or TRBD2 (5 bases each). V lost 4 bases to trimming and J lost 0 bases, with 7 bases between them. The CDR3 is 13 residues long. The V gene's germline CDR1 is DFQATT and CDR2 SNEGSKA (reference sequence). The CDR3 reads CSATGTAKNIQYF. CDR3 bases: TGCAGTGCTACCGGGACAGCCAAAAACATTCAGTACTTC.

The CDR3 loop is CALVGARSTEAFF. The CDR3 region has the DNA TGTGCCCTGGTGGGGGCGCGGTCCACTGAAGCTTTCTTT. The chain has TRBV28 and TRBJ1-1, with D tentatively TRBD1 (6 bases). V was shortened by 11 bases and J by 4 bases, with 17 bases between the two germline ends. Per germline, CDR1 MDHEN and CDR2 SYDVKM. The CDR3 spans 13 residues.

This clonotype showed up many times. J is TRBJ2-3 and V is TRBV12-3 or TRBV12-4; D is unclear. The CDR3 is 13 amino acids. Trimming removed 3 bases from V and 3 bases from J, with 7 bases in between. The CDR3 spells CASSFSYTDTQYF. The CDR3 bases are TGTGCCAGCAGTTTCAGTTATACAGATACGCAGTATTTT.

The table lists this clonotype with a few counts. The chain has TRBV20-1 and TRBJ2-1, with TRBD2 matching 10 bases. Germline lookup yields CDR1 DFQATT and CDR2 SNEGSKA (reference sequence). The ends lost 1 base at V and 8 bases at J; junction bases unmatched: 14. CDR3 length: 17 residues. The CDR3 is CSARVLTSGTIVDEQFF. The CDR3 nucleotides are TGCAGTGCTAGAGTTCTCACTAGCGGGACAATTGTGGATGAGCAGTTCTTC.

The chain combines TRBV10-3 with TRBJ1-5; D is unclear. V lost 4 bases and J lost 0, with 10 bases in between. The CDR3 contains 15 residues. CDR1 is ENHRY, CDR2 SYGVKD, per germline. CDR3 nucleotide sequence: TGTGCCATCAGTGCCTCGGAACATAGCAATCAGCCCCAGCATTTT. Its protein is CAISASEHSNQPQHF.

V usage is TRBV7-9 and J usage is TRBJ2-2; D not resolved. The CDR3 spans 13 residues. The V end lost 5 bases, the J end lost 3 bases, and 7 bases lay between the germline ends. Germline CDR1 reads SEHNR; CDR2 reads FQNEAQ (reference sequence). CDR3 bases: TGTGCCAGCAGCCCTTTGGACACCGGGGAGCTGTTTTTT. Protein: CASSPLDTGELFF. The full variable domain, with the rest looked up from reference TRBV7-9 and TRBJ2-2, is DTGVSQNPRHKITKRGQNVTFRCDPISEHNRLYWYRQTLGQGPEFLTYFQNEAQLEKSRLLSDRFSAERPKGSFSTLEIQRTEQGDSAMYLCASSPLDTGELFFGEGSRLTVL.

This clonotype was found a few times. The V call is TRBV20-1, the J call TRBJ2-2, with 10 bases identical to TRBD2. Germline V gives CDR1 DFQATT, CDR2 SNEGSKA (reference sequence). J lost 6 bases, V lost 3 bases, and 4 bases had no gene match. The CDR3 has 14 residues. CDR3 sequence: CSASSGRKAGELFF. The CDR3 DNA is TGCAGTGCTAGTAGCGGGAGGAAGGCCGGGGAGCTGTTTTTT.

CDR3 DNA sequence: TGTGCCAGCAGCCCCCAGACTAGCGGGCTCACAGATACGCAGTATTTT. Translating it yields CASSPQTSGLTDTQYF. This sequence joins TRBV4-2 and TRBJ2-3; TRBD2 agrees at 10 bases. Germline loops: CDR1 LGHNA, CDR2 YNFKEQ. The CDR3 contains 16 residues. After removal of 4 bases from V and 2 bases from J, the junction contained 6 bases not matched to a gene.

This clonotype has just a few counts. This chain links TRBV12-3 or TRBV12-4 with TRBJ2-5; D gene ambiguous. CDR3 size: 13 residues. Between the trimmed V and J ends, which lost 5 bases and 1 base, there was a span of 8 bases. The chain's CDR3 is CASSRRPQETQYF. The CDR3 DNA is TGTGCCAGCAGTCGCCGCCCCCAAGAGACCCAGTACTTC.

This clonotype was seen many times. This sequence joins TRBV18 and TRBJ2-1; D gene uncertain. Trimming took off 3 bases at V and 5 bases at J, with 5 bases between the two ends. The CDR3 extends over 12 amino acids. The germline V gene encodes CDR1 KGHSH and CDR2 LQKENI. CDR3 in amino acids: CASSPNNNEQFF. The CDR3 DNA reads as TGTGCCAGCTCACCGAATAACAATGAGCAGTTCTTC.

Only a few counts were recorded for this clonotype. The chain carries TRBV12-3 or TRBV12-4 and TRBJ2-7, with D perhaps TRBD2 (5 bases). This CDR3 is built from 12 residues. Trimming stripped 7 bases from V and 3 bases from J, with 10 bases between. The CDR3 sequence is CASTLAGYEQYF. The DNA of the CDR3 is TGTGCCAGCACCCTAGCCGGCTACGAGCAGTACTTC.

This clonotype was observed a handful of times. The rearrangement joins TRBV5-1 to TRBJ1-1, with unresolved D. Germline values: CDR1 SGHRS, CDR2 YFSETQ. The CDR3 loop spans 13 amino acids. V lost 0 bases to trimming and J lost 6 bases, with 9 bases between them. CDR3 coding DNA: TGCGCCAGCAGCTTGGAAAACAGACCTGAAGCTTTCTTT. Protein sequence: CASSLENRPEAFF. Using reference TRBV5-1 and TRBJ1-1 for the parts outside the CDR3, the full variable domain is KAGVTQTPRYLIKTRGQQVTLSCSPISGHRSVSWYQQTPGQGLQFLFEYFSETQRNKGNFPGRFSGRQFSNSRSEMNVSTLELGDSALYLCASSLENRPEAFFGQGTRLTVV.

DNA for the CDR3: TGCGCCAGCGGGGAATACAGGGGAGAGACCCAGTACTTC. Its translation: CASGEYRGETQYF. The chain couples TRBV5-1 to TRBJ2-5; TRBD1 matches 7 bases. With 7 bases clipped from V and 4 bases from J, the junction kept 7 bases outside the gene matches. Germline lookup yields CDR1 SGHRS and CDR2 YFSETQ. CDR3 size: 13 residues.

V and J are TRBV4-1 and TRBJ2-5; D may match TRBD1 or TRBD2 (7 bases each). The CDR3 has 14 residues. Trimming left V 0 bases short and J 7 bases short, with 12 bases between. Germline V CDR1 and CDR2: MGHRA, YSYEKL. In nucleotides, the CDR3 is TGCGCCAGCAGCCAAGAACAGGGGAGGGGGACCCAGTACTTC. Translating gives CASSQEQGRGTQYF.

Only a few counts were recorded for this clonotype. The V call is TRBV3-1, the J call TRBJ2-5; weak D call: TRBD2 (5 bases). Trimming pared 8 bases from V and 5 bases from J, leaving 12 bases between. The CDR3 has 12 residues. CDR1 is LGHDT and CDR2 is YNNKEL in the germline V gene (reference sequence). The CDR3 sequence is CASLGDGETQYF. The DNA for the CDR3 is TGTGCCAGCTTGGGAGATGGGGAGACCCAGTACTTC.

This chain connects TRBV9 to TRBJ2-3; TRBD2 matches at 9 bases. Germline-derived CDR1 and CDR2 are SGDLS and YYNGEE. The CDR3 has 15 amino acids. J lost 4 bases, V lost 0 bases, and 3 bases had no gene match. The CDR3 nucleotides read TGTGCCAGCAGCGTAGTCCTAGCGGGGTCAGATACGCAGTATTTT. Protein product: CASSVVLAGSDTQYF.

Only one count was recorded for this clonotype. The rearrangement uses TRBV20-1 and TRBJ2-5, with D unresolved. This CDR3 comprises 13 residues. Germline loops: CDR1 DFQATT, CDR2 SNEGSKA (reference sequence). V was clipped by 3 bases and J by 2 bases, with 10 bases between them. CDR3 in DNA: TGCAGTGCTAGCGGTTGGCTTCAAGAGACCCAGTACTTC. Translation gives CSASGWLQETQYF.